This paragraph reports one TCR beta chain. The antigen is unknown. The data stem from a study of T cell responses to AZD1222 COVID-19 vaccine. The study pooled second doses at about 4 or about 12 weeks. Regarding the study as a whole: The donors showed a predominance of white British ancestry and of females, with possible underestimation of clonal diversity.

Assay: immunoSEQ multiplex PCR; the TCRdb copy retains only in-frame clones and omits some. The data contain 100,000 to 150,000 clones, approximately 91% of them singletons. The CDR3 contains 14 residues. V was clipped by 2 bases and J by 0 bases, with 7 bases between them. Per germline, CDR1 SGHRS and CDR2 YFSETQ. The sequence came from an adult who received the AZD1222 COVID-19 vaccine. Sequencing used peripheral blood, obtained 28 days after the second AZD1222 dose. The J gene is TRBJ2-3, the V gene TRBV5-1, with D uncertain. The CDR3 here is CASSFLLSTDTQYF. The CDR3, as DNA: TGCGCCAGCAGCTTTCTGCTTAGCACAGATACGCAGTATTTT.